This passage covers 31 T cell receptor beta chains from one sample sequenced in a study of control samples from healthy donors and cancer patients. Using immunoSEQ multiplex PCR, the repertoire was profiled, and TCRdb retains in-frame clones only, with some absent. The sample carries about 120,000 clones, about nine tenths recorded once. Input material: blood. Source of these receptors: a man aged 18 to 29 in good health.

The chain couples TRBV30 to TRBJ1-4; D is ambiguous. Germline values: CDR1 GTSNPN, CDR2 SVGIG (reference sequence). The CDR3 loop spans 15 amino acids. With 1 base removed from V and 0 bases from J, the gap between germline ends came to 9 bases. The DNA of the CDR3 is TGTGCCTGGAGTGAAGATGTTGCAACTAATGAAAAACTGTTTTTT. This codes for CAWSEDVATNEKLFF.

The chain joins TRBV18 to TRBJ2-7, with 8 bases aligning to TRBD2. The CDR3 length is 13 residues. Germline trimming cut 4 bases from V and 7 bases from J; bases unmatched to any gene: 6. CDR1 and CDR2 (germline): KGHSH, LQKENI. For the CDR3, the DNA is TGTGCCAGCTCACTCCGGACTAGCTCAGAGCAGTACTTC. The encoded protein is CASSLRTSSEQYF.

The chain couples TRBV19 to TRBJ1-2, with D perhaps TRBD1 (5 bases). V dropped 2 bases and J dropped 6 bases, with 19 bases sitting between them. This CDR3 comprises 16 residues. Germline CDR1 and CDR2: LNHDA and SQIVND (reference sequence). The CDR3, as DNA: TGTGCCAGTAGTATAAGTGGGGAAACAGGATCCAATGGCTACACCTTC. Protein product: CASSISGETGSNGYTF.

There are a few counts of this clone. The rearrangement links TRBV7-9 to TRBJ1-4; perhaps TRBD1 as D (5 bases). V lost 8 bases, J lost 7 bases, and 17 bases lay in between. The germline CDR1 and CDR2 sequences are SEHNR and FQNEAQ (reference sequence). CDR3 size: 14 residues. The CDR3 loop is CASGTRGLGEKLFF. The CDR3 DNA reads TGTGCCAGCGGAACTCGGGGACTTGGTGAAAAACTGTTTTTT.

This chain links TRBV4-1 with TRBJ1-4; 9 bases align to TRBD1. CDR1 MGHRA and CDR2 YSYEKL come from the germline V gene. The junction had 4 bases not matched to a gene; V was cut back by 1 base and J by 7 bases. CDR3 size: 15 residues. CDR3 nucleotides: TGCGCCAGCAGCCAAGGGACAGGGGATGGTGAAAAACTGTTTTTT. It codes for CASSQGTGDGEKLFF.

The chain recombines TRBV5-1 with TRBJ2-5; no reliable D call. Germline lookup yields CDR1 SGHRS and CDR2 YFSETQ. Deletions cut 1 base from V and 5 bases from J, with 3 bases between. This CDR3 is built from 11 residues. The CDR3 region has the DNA TGCGCCAGCAGCTTGTGGGAGACCCAGTACTTC. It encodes CASSLWETQYF.

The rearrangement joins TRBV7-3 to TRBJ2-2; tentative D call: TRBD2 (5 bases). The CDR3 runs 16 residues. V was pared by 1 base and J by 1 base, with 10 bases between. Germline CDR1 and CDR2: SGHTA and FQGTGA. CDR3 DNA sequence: TGTGCCAGCAGCTTAAATCCTAGCCTGAACACCGGGGAGCTGTTTTTT. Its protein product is CASSLNPSLNTGELFF.

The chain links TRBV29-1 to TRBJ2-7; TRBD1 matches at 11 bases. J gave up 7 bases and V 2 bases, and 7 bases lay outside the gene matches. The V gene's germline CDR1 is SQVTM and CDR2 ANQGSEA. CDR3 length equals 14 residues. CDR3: CSVEWDRGFGEQYF. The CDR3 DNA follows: TGCAGCGTTGAATGGGACAGGGGGTTCGGTGAGCAGTACTTC.

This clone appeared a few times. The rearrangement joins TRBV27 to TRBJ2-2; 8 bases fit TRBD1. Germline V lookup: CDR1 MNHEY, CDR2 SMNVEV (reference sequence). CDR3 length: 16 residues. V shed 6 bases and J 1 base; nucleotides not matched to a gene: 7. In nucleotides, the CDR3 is TGTGCCAGCAGCCAACAGGGGGGATGGAACACCGGGGAGCTGTTTTTT. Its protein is CASSQQGGWNTGELFF.

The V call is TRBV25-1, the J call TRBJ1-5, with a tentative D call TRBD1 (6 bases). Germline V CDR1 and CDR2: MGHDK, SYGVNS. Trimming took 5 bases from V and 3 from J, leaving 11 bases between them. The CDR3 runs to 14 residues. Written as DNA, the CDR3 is TGTGCCAGCAGTATCGGGGGCCCCAATCAGCCCCAGCATTTT. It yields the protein CASSIGGPNQPQHF.

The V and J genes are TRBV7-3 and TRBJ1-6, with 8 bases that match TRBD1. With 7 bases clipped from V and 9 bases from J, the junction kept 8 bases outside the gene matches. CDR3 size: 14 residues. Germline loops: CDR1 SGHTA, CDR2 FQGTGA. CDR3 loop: CASTTDRAGSPLHF. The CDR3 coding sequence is TGTGCCAGCACCACGGACAGGGCAGGTTCACCCCTCCACTTT.

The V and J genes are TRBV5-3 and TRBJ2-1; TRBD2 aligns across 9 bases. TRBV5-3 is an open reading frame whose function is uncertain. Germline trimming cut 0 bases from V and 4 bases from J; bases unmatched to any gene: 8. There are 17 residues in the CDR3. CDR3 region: CARSLVSSGVPYNEQFF. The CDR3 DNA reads TGTGCCAGAAGCTTGGTTTCTAGCGGGGTACCGTACAATGAGCAGTTCTTC.

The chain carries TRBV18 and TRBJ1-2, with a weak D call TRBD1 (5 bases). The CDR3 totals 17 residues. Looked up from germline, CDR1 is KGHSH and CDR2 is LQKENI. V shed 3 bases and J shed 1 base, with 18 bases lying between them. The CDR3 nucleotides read TGTGCCAGCTCACCGGCCTCTCCAGGGAAGAATAACTATGGCTACACCTTC. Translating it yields CASSPASPGKNNYGYTF.

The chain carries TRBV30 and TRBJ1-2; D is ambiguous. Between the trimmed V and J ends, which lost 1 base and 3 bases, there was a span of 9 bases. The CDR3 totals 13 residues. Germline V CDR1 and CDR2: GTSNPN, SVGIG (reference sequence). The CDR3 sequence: CAWSGNTYYGYTF. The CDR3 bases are TGTGCCTGGAGTGGGAACACTTACTATGGCTACACCTTC.

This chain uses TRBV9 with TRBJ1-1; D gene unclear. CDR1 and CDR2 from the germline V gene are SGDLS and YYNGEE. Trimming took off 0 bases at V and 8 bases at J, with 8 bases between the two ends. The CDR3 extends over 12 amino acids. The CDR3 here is CASSVAGQEAFF. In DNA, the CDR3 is TGTGCCAGCAGCGTAGCTGGGCAAGAAGCTTTCTTT.

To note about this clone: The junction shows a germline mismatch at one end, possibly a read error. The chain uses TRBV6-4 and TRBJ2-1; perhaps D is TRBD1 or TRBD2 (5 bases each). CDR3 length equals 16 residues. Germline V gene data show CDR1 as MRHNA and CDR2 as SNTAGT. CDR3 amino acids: CASSDSYGASNNEQFF. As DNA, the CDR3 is TGTGCCAGCAGTGACTCATACGGGGCCTCCAACAATGAGCAGTTCTTC.

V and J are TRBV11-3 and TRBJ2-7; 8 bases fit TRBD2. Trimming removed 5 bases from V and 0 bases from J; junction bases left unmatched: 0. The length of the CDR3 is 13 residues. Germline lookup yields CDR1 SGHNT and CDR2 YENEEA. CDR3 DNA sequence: TGTGCCAGCAGCCGGGGGGGCTCCTACGAGCAGTACTTC. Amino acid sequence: CASSRGGSYEQYF.

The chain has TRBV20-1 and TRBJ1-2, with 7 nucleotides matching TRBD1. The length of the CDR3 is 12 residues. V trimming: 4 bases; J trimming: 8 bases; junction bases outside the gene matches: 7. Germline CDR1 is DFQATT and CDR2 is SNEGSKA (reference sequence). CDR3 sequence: CSATDRETGYTF. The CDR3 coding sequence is TGCAGTGCTACTGACAGGGAGACGGGCTACACCTTC.

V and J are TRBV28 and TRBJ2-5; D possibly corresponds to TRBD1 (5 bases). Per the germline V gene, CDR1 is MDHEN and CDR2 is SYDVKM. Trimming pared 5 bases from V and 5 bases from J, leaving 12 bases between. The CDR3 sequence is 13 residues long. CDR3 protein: CASSPWAGETQYF. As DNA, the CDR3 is TGTGCCAGCAGTCCCTGGGCAGGGGAGACCCAGTACTTC.

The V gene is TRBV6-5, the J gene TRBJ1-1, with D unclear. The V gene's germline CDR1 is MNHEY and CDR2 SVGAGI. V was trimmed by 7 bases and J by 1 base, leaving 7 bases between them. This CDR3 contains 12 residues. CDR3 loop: CASNLPNTEAFF. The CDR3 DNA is TGTGCCAGCAATCTACCGAACACTGAAGCTTTCTTT.

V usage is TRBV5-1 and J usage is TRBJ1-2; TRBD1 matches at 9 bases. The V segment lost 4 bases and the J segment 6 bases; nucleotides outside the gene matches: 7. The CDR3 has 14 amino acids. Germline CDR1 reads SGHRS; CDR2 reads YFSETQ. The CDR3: CASSAGTGSDGYTF. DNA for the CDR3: TGCGCCAGCAGCGCCGGGACAGGGAGTGATGGCTACACCTTC.

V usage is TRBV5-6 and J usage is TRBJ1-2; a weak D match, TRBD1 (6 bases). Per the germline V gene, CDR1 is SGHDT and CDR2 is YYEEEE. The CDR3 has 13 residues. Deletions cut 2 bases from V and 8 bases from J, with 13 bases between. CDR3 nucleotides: TGTGCCAGCAGCTTTCTAAAGGGGGTAGGCTACACCTTC. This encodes CASSFLKGVGYTF. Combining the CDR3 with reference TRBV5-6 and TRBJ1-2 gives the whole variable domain DAGVTQSPTHLIKTRGQQVTLRCSPKSGHDTVSWYQQALGQGPQFIFQYYEEEERQRGNFPDRFSGHQFPNYSSELNVNALLLGDSALYLCASSFLKGVGYTFGSGTRLTVV.

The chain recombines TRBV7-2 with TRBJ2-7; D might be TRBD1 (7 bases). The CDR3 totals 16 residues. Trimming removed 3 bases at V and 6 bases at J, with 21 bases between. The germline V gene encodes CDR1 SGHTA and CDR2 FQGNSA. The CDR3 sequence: CASSFAPEEGALEQYF. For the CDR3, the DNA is TGTGCCAGCAGCTTCGCACCGGAGGAGGGGGCACTCGAGCAGTACTTC.

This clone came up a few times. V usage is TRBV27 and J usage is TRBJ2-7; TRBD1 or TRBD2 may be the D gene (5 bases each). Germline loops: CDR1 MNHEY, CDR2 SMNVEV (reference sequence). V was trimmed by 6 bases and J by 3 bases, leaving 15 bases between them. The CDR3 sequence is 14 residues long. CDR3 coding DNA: TGTGCCAGCAGCGAAGCGTCTGGGGGCTACGAGCAGTACTTC. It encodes CASSEASGGYEQYF.

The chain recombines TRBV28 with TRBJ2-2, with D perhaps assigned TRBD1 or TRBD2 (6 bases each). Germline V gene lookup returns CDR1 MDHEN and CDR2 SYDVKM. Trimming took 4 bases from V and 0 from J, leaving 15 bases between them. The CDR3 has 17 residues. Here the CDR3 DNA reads TGTGCCAGCAGTTCCGGTCCGGGGGCTACGAACACCGGGGAGCTGTTTTTT. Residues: CASSSGPGATNTGELFF.

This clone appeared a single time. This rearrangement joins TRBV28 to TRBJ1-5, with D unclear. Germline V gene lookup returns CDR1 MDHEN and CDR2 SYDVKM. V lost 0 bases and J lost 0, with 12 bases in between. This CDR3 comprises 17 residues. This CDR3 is CASSLWAGTNSNQPQHF. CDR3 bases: TGTGCCAGCAGTTTATGGGCAGGTACAAATAGCAATCAGCCCCAGCATTTT.

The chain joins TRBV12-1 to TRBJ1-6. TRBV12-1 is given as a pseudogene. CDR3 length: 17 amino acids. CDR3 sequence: CASRFPSGEDCNSPLHF. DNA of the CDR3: TGTGCCAGCAGGTTTCCGAGTGGTGAGGATTGTAATTCACCCCTCCACTTT.

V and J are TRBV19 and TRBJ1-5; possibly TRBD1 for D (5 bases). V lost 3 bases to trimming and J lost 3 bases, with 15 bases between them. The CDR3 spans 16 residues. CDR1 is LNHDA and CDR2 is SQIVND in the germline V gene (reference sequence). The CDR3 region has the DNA TGTGCCAGTAGTATCCACCGGTGGGGCAACAATCAGCCCCAGCATTTT. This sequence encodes CASSIHRWGNNQPQHF.

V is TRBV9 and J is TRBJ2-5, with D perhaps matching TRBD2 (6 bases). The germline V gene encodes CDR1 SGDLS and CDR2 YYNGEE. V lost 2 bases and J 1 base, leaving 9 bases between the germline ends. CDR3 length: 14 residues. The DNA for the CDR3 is TGTGCCAGCAGCGTTACTAGCTCCCAAGAGACCCAGTACTTC. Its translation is CASSVTSSQETQYF. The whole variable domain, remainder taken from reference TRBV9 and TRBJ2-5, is DSGVTQTPKHLITATGQRVTLRCSPRSGDLSVYWYQQSLDQGLQFLIQYYNGEERAKGNILERFSAQQFPDLHSELNLSSLELGDSALYFCASSVTSSQETQYFGPGTRLLVL.

The CDR3 DNA is TGTGCCACCAAGAAGGTTGCCTCAAACTATGGCTACACCTTC. This codes for CATKKVASNYGYTF. This sequence joins TRBV28 and TRBJ1-2, with D unclear. The V end was cut by 10 bases, the J end by 2 bases, with 17 bases between. The germline V gene encodes CDR1 MDHEN and CDR2 SYDVKM. This CDR3 has 14 amino acids.

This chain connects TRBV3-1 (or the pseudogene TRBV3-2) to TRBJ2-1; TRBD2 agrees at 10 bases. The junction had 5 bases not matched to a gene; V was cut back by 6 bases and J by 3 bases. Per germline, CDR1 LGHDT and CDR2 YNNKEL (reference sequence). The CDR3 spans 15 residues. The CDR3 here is CASRISSGGYNEQFF. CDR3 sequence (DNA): TGTGCCAGCAGGATCTCTAGCGGGGGCTACAATGAGCAGTTCTTC.